Listed below are T cell receptor beta chains from one sample, sequenced in a study of regulatory T cells in long-lasting Graves disease. In TCRdb, the multiplex PCR reads were re-called with MiXCR into one record per CDR3 protein. This table holds over 350,000 distinct CDR3 sequences, over 14% found once. The same specimen was also included in a second study, on T cells in Graves' hyperthyroidism and ophthalmopathy.

This material consisted of peripheral blood mononuclear cells (PBMCs), taken at new diagnosis, from a patient treated with antithyroid drugs. The receptors come from a woman between 40 and 50 years old with Graves disease. The CDR3 runs from the conserved cysteine through the conserved F or W. Each record gives: CDR3 DNA, CDR3 protein, V gene, clone size, D gene, J gene. A D gene is named only where the DNA matches it firmly. Clone size appears in some rows only: once, few, many, or a class for an expanded clone.

TGTGCCAGCAGGGTAACGCCGGGGACAGATACGCAGTATTTT	CASRVTPGTDTQYF	TRBV2	many	NA	TRBJ2-3
TGTGCCAGCAGTTACACTATAGCGGGAGGTGGGACAGATACGCAGTATTTT	CASSYTIAGGGTDTQYF	TRBV6-5	NA	TRBD2	TRBJ2-3
TGCAGCGTTGAATGGGACAGGGGGCTCGGGAACACCGGGGAGCTGTTTTTT	CSVEWDRGLGNTGELFF	TRBV29-1	once	TRBD1	TRBJ2-2
TGTGCCAGCAATACAGGGGGCAAGGGCAATCAGCCCCAGCATTTT	CASNTGGKGNQPQHF	TRBV28	many	TRBD1	TRBJ1-5
TGCGCCAGCAGCTCGGACAGTGGCTACGAGCAGTACTTC	CASSSDSGYEQYF	TRBV5-1	few	NA	TRBJ2-7
TGCAGTGCTACAAACCCCTTGCGGGGGACCCAAGAGACCCAGTACTTC	CSATNPLRGTQETQYF	TRBV20-1	few	TRBD2	TRBJ2-5
TGTGCCAGCAGCCAAGGTCGCGGGACTCTCTACGAGCAGTACTTC	CASSQGRGTLYEQYF	TRBV3-1	NA	NA	TRBJ2-7
TGTGCCAGTAGTATTGGGACCCTTACAATGATTGAGCAGTTCTTC	CASSIGTLTMIEQFF	TRBV19	NA	NA	TRBJ2-1
TGTGCCAGCAGCCAACTAGCAGGGTCTGAAGCTTTCTTT	CASSQLAGSEAFF	TRBV3-1	many	NA	TRBJ1-1
TGTGCTAGTGGTTTGGTTACAGGTCTGGGGGGCCGCCAACTTAATGAAAAACTGTTTTTT	CASGLVTGLGGRQLNEKLFF	TRBV12-5	NA	NA	TRBJ1-4
TGTGCCAGCAGTTTAAATGTCCTAGCGGGAGAAGATACGCAGTATTTT	CASSLNVLAGEDTQYF	TRBV28	many	TRBD2	TRBJ2-3
TGTGCCAGCAGTCCCTACAGGGGGCGGGGTGAAAACACTGAAGCTTTCTTT	CASSPYRGRGENTEAFF	TRBV28	many	TRBD1	TRBJ1-1
TGTGCCAGCACCCTTGTTCATACCCCTGAAAAACTGTTTTTT	CASTLVHTPEKLFF	TRBV28	many	NA	TRBJ1-4
TGTGCCAGCAGTGACCGGGCAGTAAGTGAAAAACTGTTTTTT	CASSDRAVSEKLFF	TRBV2	many	NA	TRBJ1-4
TGTGCCAGCAGCTTGGGACAGGGGGCCACCGGGGAGCTGTTTTTT	CASSLGQGATGELFF	TRBV5-6	few	TRBD1	TRBJ2-2
TGTGCCAGCAGCCACGACAGTATCGGGACTAGCGGGAGGACTTCCTACAATGAGCAGTTCTTC	CASSHDSIGTSGRTSYNEQFF	TRBV14	few	TRBD2	TRBJ2-1
TGTGCCAGCAGCACGGATCACAATGAGCAGTTCTTC	CASSTDHNEQFF	TRBV5-6	NA	NA	TRBJ2-1
TGTGCCAGCAGTGAAGCGCGAGGGGATGAGCAGTTCTTC	CASSEARGDEQFF	TRBV2	NA	NA	TRBJ2-1
TGCAGTGCCTTAGGGGTTTTTGAGACCCAGTACTTC	CSALGVFETQYF	TRBV20-1	many	NA	TRBJ2-5
TGTGCCAGCAGTTTCTCCTTAGCGGGAAGGCAAGAGACCCAGTACTTC	CASSFSLAGRQETQYF	TRBV12-3/TRBV12-4	many	TRBD2	TRBJ2-5
TGTGCCAGCGGACCTAGCGGCGGAGACAATGAGCAGTTCTTC	CASGPSGGDNEQFF	TRBV11-3	many	TRBD2	TRBJ2-1
TGTGCCAGCAGTTTACCCTACTCTTACACCGGGGAGCTGTTTTTT	CASSLPYSYTGELFF	TRBV12-3/TRBV12-4	many	NA	TRBJ2-2
TGTGCCTGGAGACCGGGGAATTCACCCCTCCACTTT	CAWRPGNSPLHF	TRBV30	NA	NA	TRBJ1-6
TGTGCCAGCAGCCAAGGACAGGGATCCCGCGAGCAGTACTTC	CASSQGQGSREQYF	TRBV3-1	many	TRBD1	TRBJ2-7
TGTGCCAGCAGCCGAGGGACTAGCGGCTGGTATGAGCAGTTCTTC	CASSRGTSGWYEQFF	TRBV2	many	TRBD2	TRBJ2-1
TGTGCCAGTAGTACGGGACAGGGGGGAGGTGAGCAGTTCTTC	CASSTGQGGGEQFF	TRBV19	few	TRBD1	TRBJ2-1
TGTGCCAGCTCATCAATGACTAGCGGGAGTTTTACAGATACGCAGTATTTT	CASSSMTSGSFTDTQYF	TRBV18	many	TRBD2	TRBJ2-3
TGCAGTGCTAGATCGGCGGACCAAGAGACCCAGTACTTC	CSARSADQETQYF	TRBV20-1	NA	NA	TRBJ2-5
TGTGCCAGCAGCCAAGGAGTAGGAGCAGATACGCAGTATTTT	CASSQGVGADTQYF	TRBV3-1	many	NA	TRBJ2-3
TGTGCCAGCAACCCTCTAGGAGCGGGGGACAATGAGCAGTTCTTC	CASNPLGAGDNEQFF	TRBV11-3	many	TRBD2	TRBJ2-1
TGTGCCAGCAGAAAGGAAACAGGGAGCTCTGGAAACACCATATATTTT	CASRKETGSSGNTIYF	TRBV2	few	NA	TRBJ1-3
TGTGCCAGCAGCCGGGGACAGGGAGTGTTTGAAAAACTGTTTTTT	CASSRGQGVFEKLFF	TRBV11-2	many	TRBD1	TRBJ1-4
TGTGCCAGTAGTGTACCGGGAACCCGAAGCTCCTACAATGAGCAGTTCTTC	CASSVPGTRSSYNEQFF	TRBV19	many	NA	TRBJ2-1
TGTGCCAGCACCCCCTTCGTAGACACACTAAATGGCTACACCTTC	CASTPFVDTLNGYTF	TRBV12-3/TRBV12-4	NA	NA	TRBJ1-2
TGTGCCAGCCAAGGTGGCCCCGCAGATACGCAGTATTTT	CASQGGPADTQYF	TRBV12-3/TRBV12-4	many	NA	TRBJ2-3
TGTGCCAGCAGTCTGCGGGAAGGGACCGGGGAGCTGTTTTTT	CASSLREGTGELFF	TRBV2	many	NA	TRBJ2-2
TGTGCCAGCAGTTTAGCGGGAGGGCTGTACAATGAGCAGTTCTTC	CASSLAGGLYNEQFF	TRBV27	many	TRBD2	TRBJ2-1
TGTGCCAGCAGCCGGGACAGGGCGCGAGGGACTGAAGCTTTCTTT	CASSRDRARGTEAFF	TRBV12-3/TRBV12-4	few	TRBD1	TRBJ1-1
TGTGCCTGGGCCTTGGGGGGCAATTCCTACGAGCAGTACTTC	CAWALGGNSYEQYF	TRBV30	many	NA	TRBJ2-7
TGTGCCAGCAGCAAGGACAGTGCTGCGTATGGCTACACCTTC	CASSKDSAAYGYTF	TRBV11-3	many	NA	TRBJ1-2
TGTGCCAGCACCCTCCGGGACAGGGTATCCTACGAGCAGTACTTC	CASTLRDRVSYEQYF	TRBV12-3/TRBV12-4	many	TRBD1	TRBJ2-7
TGTGCCAGCAGTTTCGTCAGGGGCTCCTACAATGAGCAGTTCTTC	CASSFVRGSYNEQFF	TRBV12-3/TRBV12-4	many	NA	TRBJ2-1
TGTGCCAGCCGACCTAATGGACAGGGCGGCTACACCTTC	CASRPNGQGGYTF	TRBV27	many	TRBD1	TRBJ1-2
TGTGCCAGCAGTGCCACCGGGCAGGGGGGAGGTTATACGCAGTATTTT	CASSATGQGGGYTQYF	TRBV27	few	NA	TRBJ2-3
TGCGCCAGCAGCTCAACGACAGGGGAACTTGGCTACACCTTC	CASSSTTGELGYTF	TRBV5-1	NA	TRBD1	TRBJ1-2